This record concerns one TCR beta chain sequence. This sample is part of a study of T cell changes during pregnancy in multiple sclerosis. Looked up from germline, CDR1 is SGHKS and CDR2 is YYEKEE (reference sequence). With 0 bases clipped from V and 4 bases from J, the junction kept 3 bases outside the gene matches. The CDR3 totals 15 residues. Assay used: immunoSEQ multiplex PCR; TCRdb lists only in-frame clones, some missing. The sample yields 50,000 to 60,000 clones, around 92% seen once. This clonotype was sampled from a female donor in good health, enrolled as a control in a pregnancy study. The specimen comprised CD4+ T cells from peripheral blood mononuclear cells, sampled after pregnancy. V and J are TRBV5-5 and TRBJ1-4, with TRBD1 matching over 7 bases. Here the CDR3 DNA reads TGTGCCAGCAGCTTGGCAGGGGGGATTAATGAAAAACTGTTTTTT. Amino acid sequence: CASSLAGGINEKLFF. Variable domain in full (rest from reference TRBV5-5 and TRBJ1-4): DAGVTQSPTHLIKTRGQQVTLRCSPISGHKSVSWYQQVLGQGPQFIFQYYEKEERGRGNFPDRFSARQFPNYSSELNVNALLLGDSALYLCASSLAGGINEKLFFGSGTQLSVL.